This TCR beta chain was documented in a study of shared clonotypes between healthy human individuals. At the level of the study: Each donor's CD4 naive and CD4 memory cells filled three plates apiece, CD8 naive two, and CD8 memory one.

After removal of 0 bases from V and 4 bases from J, the junction contained 6 bases not matched to a gene. Germline V gene data show CDR1 as MNHNS and CDR2 as SASEGT. The CDR3 length is 16 residues. Libraries were prepared by immunoSEQ multiplex PCR; TCRdb keeps only in-frame clonotypes and omits some of them. The table has some 1,900,000 clones, about 95% seen once. Positively selected for CCR7, the CD45RO-negative cells used as naive CD8 cells excluded terminally differentiated effector memory CD45RA+ cells. The origin of this receptor is a man aged 18-30 years in good health. The chain links TRBV6-1 to TRBJ2-7, with 10 bases fitting TRBD1. The sequenced sample consisted of naive CD8+ T cells sorted from blood. CDR3 sequence reads: CASSEAGDRGRYEQYF. Here the CDR3 DNA reads TGTGCCAGCAGTGAAGCAGGGGACAGGGGACGTTACGAGCAGTACTTC.